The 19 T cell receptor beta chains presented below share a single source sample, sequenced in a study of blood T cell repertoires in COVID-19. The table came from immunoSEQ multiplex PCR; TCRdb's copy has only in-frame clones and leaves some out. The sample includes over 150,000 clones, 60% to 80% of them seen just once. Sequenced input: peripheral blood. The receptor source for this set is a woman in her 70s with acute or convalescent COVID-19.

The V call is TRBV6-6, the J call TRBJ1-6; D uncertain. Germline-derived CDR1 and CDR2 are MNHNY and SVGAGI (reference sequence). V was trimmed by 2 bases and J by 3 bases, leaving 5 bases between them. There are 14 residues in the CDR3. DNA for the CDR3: TGTGCCAGCAGTTACCGGGACTATAATTCACCCCTCCACTTT. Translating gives CASSYRDYNSPLHF.

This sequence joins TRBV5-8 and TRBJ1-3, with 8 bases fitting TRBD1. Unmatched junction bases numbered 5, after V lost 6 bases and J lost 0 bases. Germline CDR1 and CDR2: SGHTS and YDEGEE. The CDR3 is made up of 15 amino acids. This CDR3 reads CASNAGQVSGNTIYF. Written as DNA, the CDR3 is TGTGCCAGCAACGCGGGACAGGTCTCTGGAAACACCATATATTTT.

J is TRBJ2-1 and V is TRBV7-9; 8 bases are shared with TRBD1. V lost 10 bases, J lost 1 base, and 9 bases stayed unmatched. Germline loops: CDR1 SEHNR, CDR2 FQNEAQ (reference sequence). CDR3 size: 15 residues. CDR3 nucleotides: TGTGCCACCGCGGGTTACAGGGGGTCCTACAATGAGCAGTTCTTC. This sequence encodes CATAGYRGSYNEQFF.

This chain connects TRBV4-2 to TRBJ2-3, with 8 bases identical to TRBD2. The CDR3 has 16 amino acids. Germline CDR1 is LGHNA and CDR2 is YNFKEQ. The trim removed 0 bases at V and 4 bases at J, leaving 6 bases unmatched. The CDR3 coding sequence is TGTGCCAGCAGCCAAGAAAGCGGGAGTTTCCCAGATACGCAGTATTTT. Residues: CASSQESGSFPDTQYF.

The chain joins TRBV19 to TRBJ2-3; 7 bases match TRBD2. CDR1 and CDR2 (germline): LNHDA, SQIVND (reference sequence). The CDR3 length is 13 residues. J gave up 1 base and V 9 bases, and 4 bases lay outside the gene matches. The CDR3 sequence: CASTTSGTDTQYF. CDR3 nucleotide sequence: TGTGCCAGCACAACTAGCGGCACAGATACGCAGTATTTT.

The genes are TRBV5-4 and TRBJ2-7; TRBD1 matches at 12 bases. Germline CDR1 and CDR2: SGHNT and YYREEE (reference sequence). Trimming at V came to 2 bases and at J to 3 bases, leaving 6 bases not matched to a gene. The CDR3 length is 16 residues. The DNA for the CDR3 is TGTGCCAGCAGCTTCCCGGGACAGGGGGCGGTCTACGAGCAGTACTTC. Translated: CASSFPGQGAVYEQYF. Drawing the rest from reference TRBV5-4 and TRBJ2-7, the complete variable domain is ETGVTQSPTHLIKTRGQQVTLRCSSQSGHNTVSWYQQALGQGPQFIFQYYREEENGRGNFPPRFSGLQFPNYSSELNVNALELDDSALYLCASSFPGQGAVYEQYFGPGTRLTVT.

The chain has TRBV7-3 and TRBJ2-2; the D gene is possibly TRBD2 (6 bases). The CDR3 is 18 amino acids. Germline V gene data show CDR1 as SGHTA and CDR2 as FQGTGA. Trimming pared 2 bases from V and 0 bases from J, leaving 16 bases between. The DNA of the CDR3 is TGTGCCAGCAGCTTAGTTAACCGTGGAGGGCCGAACACCGGGGAGCTGTTTTTT. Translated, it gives CASSLVNRGGPNTGELFF.

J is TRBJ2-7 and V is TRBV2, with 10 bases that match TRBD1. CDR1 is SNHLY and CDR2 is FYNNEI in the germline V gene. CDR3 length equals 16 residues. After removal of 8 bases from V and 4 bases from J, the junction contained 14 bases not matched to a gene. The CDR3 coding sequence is TGTGCCAGCCACGGGCCCTCCGGGACAGGGGAGTACGAGCAGTACTTC. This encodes CASHGPSGTGEYEQYF. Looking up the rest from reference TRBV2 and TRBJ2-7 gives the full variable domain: EPEVTQTPSHQVTQMGQEVILRCVPISNHLYFYWYRQILGQKVEFLVSFYNNEISEKSEIFDDQFSVERPDGSNFTLKIRSTKLEDSAMYFCASHGPSGTGEYEQYFGPGTRLTVT.

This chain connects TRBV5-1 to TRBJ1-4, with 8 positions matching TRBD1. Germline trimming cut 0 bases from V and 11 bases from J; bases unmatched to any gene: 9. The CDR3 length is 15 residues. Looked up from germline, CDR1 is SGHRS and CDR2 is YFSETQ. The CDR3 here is CASSLAGQGSAKLFF. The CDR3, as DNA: TGCGCCAGCAGCTTGGCTGGACAGGGTTCAGCTAAACTGTTTTTT.

The CDR3 loop is CASSQGTSTPPEQYF. DNA of the CDR3: TGTGCCAGCAGCCAAGGGACATCGACTCCACCCGAGCAGTACTTC. The rearrangement uses TRBV3-1 (or the pseudogene TRBV3-2) and TRBJ2-7; maybe TRBD1 (5 bases). V gave up 1 base and J gave up 6 bases, with 16 bases separating them. Germline V gene lookup returns CDR1 LGHDT and CDR2 YNNKEL (reference sequence). CDR3 length: 15 residues.

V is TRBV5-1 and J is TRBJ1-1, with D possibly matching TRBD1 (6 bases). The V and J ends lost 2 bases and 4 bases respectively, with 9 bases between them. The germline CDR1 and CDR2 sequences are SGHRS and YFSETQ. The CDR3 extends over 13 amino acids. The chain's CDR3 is CASSFTGTTEAFF. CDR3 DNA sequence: TGCGCCAGCAGCTTTACAGGGACCACTGAAGCTTTCTTT.

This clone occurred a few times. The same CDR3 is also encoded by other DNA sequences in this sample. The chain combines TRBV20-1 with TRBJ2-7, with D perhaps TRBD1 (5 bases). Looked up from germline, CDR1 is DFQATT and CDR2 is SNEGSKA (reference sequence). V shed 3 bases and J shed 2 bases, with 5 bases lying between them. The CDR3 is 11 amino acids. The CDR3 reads CSARGPYEQYF. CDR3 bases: TGCAGTGCTAGGGGGCCCTACGAGCAGTACTTC.

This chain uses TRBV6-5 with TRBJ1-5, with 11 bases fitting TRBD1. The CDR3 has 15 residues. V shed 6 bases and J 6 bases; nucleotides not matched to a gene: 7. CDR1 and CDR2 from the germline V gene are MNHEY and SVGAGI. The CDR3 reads CASRQGTGGAQPQHF. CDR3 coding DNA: TGTGCCAGCAGGCAAGGGACAGGGGGGGCTCAGCCCCAGCATTTT.

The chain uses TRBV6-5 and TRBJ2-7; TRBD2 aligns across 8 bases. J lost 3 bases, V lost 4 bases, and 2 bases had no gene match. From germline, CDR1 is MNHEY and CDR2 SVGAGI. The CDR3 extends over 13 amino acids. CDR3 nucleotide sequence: TGTGCCAGCAGTTCGGGAGGGGACTACGAGCAGTACTTC. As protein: CASSSGGDYEQYF.

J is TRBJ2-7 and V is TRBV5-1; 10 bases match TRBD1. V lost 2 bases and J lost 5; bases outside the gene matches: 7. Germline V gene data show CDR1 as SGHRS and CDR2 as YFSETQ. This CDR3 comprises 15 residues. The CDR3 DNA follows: TGCGCCAGCAGCTTAACCGGGACAGGGGTGCACGAGCAGTACTTC. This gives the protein CASSLTGTGVHEQYF. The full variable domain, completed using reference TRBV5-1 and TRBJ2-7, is KAGVTQTPRYLIKTRGQQVTLSCSPISGHRSVSWYQQTPGQGLQFLFEYFSETQRNKGNFPGRFSGRQFSNSRSEMNVSTLELGDSALYLCASSLTGTGVHEQYFGPGTRLTVT.

The CDR3 here is CASSFRANYGYTF. The CDR3 DNA follows: TGTGCCAGCAGTTTCAGGGCTAACTATGGCTACACCTTC. This chain uses TRBV27 with TRBJ1-2; TRBD1 might be the D (5 bases). V lost 3 bases to trimming and J lost 0 bases, with 5 bases between them. The CDR3 covers 13 residues. CDR1 MNHEY and CDR2 SMNVEV come from the germline V gene (reference sequence).

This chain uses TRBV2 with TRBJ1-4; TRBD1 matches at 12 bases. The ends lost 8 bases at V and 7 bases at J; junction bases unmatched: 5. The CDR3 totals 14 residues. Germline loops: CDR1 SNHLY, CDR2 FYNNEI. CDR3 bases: TGTGCCAGCGGCCGGGACAGGGGGCCTGAAAAACTGTTTTTT. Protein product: CASGRDRGPEKLFF.

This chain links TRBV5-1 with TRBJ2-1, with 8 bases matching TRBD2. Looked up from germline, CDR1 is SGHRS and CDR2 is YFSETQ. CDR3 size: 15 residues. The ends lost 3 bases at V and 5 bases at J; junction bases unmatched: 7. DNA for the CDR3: TGCGCCAGCAGCTCCCTTACGACTAGCGACAATGAGCAGTTCTTC. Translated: CASSSLTTSDNEQFF.

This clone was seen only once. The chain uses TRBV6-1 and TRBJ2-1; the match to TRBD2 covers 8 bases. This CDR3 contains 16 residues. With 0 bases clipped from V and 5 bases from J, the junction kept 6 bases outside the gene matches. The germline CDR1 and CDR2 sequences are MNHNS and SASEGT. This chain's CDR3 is CASSEARGLVDNEQFF. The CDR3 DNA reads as TGTGCCAGCAGTGAAGCGCGGGGACTAGTAGACAATGAGCAGTTCTTC.